The 13 T cell receptor beta chains presented below share a single source sample, sequenced in a study of cytomegalovirus exposure and HLA in healthy donors. Here immunoSEQ multiplex PCR was the method, and the copy in TCRdb shows in-frame clones only, minus some. The repertoire has 150,000 to 200,000 clones, approximately 86% of them found once; the top ten carry about 2.3%. Sequencing input: PBMCs. These receptors came from a man under 40 in good health and CMV-seropositive.

This clone was picked up one time. This rearrangement joins TRBV10-2 to TRBJ2-7, with a possible D match to TRBD2 (7 bases). The CDR3 length is 16 residues. The V end lost 2 bases, the J end lost 3 bases, and 17 bases lay between the germline ends. The germline V gene encodes CDR1 WSHSY and CDR2 SAAADI. CDR3 amino acids: CASSEGEGDWSYEQYF. CDR3 coding DNA: TGCGCCAGCAGTGAGGGGGAGGGGGACTGGAGCTACGAGCAGTACTTC.

The chain is built from TRBV9 and TRBJ1-6; D unresolved. There are 15 residues in the CDR3. CDR1 and CDR2 (germline): SGDLS, YYNGEE. The V gene lost 0 bases and the J gene lost 4 bases, with 8 bases spanning the gap. DNA of the CDR3: TGTGCCAGCAGCGTAGCTCCCCTTTATAATTCACCCCTCCACTTT. Residues: CASSVAPLYNSPLHF. The full variable domain, completed using reference TRBV9 and TRBJ1-6, is DSGVTQTPKHLITATGQRVTLRCSPRSGDLSVYWYQQSLDQGLQFLIQYYNGEERAKGNILERFSAQQFPDLHSELNLSSLELGDSALYFCASSVAPLYNSPLHFGNGTRLTVT.

The rearrangement uses TRBV12-5 and TRBJ1-1, with 10 bases identical to TRBD1. Germline V gene data show CDR1 as LGHNT and CDR2 as FRNRAP. Germline trimming cut 4 bases from V and 1 base from J; bases unmatched to any gene: 6. The CDR3 has 16 amino acids. CDR3 bases: TGTGCTAGTGGTTCGGGACAGGGGTTAAGGAACACTGAAGCTTTCTTT. Protein: CASGSGQGLRNTEAFF.

About this clone: This same CDR3 is encoded by further DNA sequences in the sample. The chain has TRBV5-4 and TRBJ2-5; D not certain. With 0 bases removed from V and 5 bases from J, the gap between germline ends came to 5 bases. In germline, CDR1 is SGHNT, CDR2 YYREEE (reference sequence). This CDR3 spans 12 amino acids. The CDR3 coding sequence is TGTGCCAGCAGCTTGGCCGGGGAGACCCAGTACTTC. It translates to CASSLAGETQYF.

This clone is a singleton in its sample. The chain is built from TRBV18 and TRBJ1-1, with D maybe TRBD1 (5 bases). The V and J ends lost 3 bases and 0 bases respectively, with 11 bases between them. CDR3 length: 15 residues. The germline gives CDR1 KGHSH, CDR2 LQKENI. The CDR3 DNA sequence: TGTGCCAGCTCACCCCAGGGAGGGGTGAACACTGAAGCTTTCTTT. Translated: CASSPQGGVNTEAFF.

The rearrangement uses TRBV2 and TRBJ2-5; 7 bases align to TRBD2. CDR3 size: 15 residues. CDR1 is SNHLY, CDR2 FYNNEI, per germline. The ends lost 7 bases at V and 1 base at J; junction bases unmatched: 9. In DNA, the CDR3 is TGTGCCAGCACAGGGCTAGCGGATTTCCAAGAGACCCAGTACTTC. This codes for CASTGLADFQETQYF.

The rearrangement links TRBV2 to TRBJ1-1; a weak D match, TRBD1 (5 bases). The V end lost 7 bases, the J end lost 4 bases, and 7 bases lay between the germline ends. The CDR3 loop spans 11 amino acids. Germline V gene data show CDR1 as SNHLY and CDR2 as FYNNEI. The chain's CDR3 is CASIRVTEAFF. The CDR3 DNA reads as TGTGCCAGCATCAGGGTCACTGAAGCTTTCTTT.

The CDR3 DNA reads as TGTGCCACCGGGGGCGGGGGGGCCGCGGGAGAGACCCAGTACTTC. Translating gives CATGGGGAAGETQYF. This chain links TRBV15 with TRBJ2-5; 9 nucleotides agree with TRBD2. CDR3 length equals 15 residues. Germline assignment: CDR1 LNHNV and CDR2 YYDKDF (reference sequence). V lost 8 bases, J lost 4 bases, and 11 bases stayed unmatched. The full variable domain, completed using reference TRBV15 and TRBJ2-5, is DAMVIQNPRYQVTQFGKPVTLSCSQTLNHNVMYWYQQKSSQAPKLLFHYYDKDFNNEADTPDNFQSRRPNTSFCFLDIRSPGLGDTAMYLCATGGGGAAGETQYFGPGTRLLVL.

The rearrangement links TRBV4-2 to TRBJ2-2; 8 nucleotides line up with TRBD1. J was trimmed by 1 base and V by 0 bases; bases with no gene match: 7. The CDR3 consists of 18 residues. Germline CDR1 and CDR2: LGHNA and YNFKEQ. The CDR3 bases are TGTGCCAGCAGCCAAGATTGGGGACAGGCGCTGAACACCGGGGAGCTGTTTTTT. It codes for CASSQDWGQALNTGELFF.

The CDR3 spells CASSRPSGGRDTQYF. The CDR3 bases are TGTGCCAGCAGTCGCCCTAGCGGCGGTAGAGATACGCAGTATTTT. This rearrangement joins TRBV7-9 to TRBJ2-3, with 7 bases aligning to TRBD2. The J segment lost 5 bases and the V segment lost 6 bases, leaving 11 bases of the junction unmatched. In germline, CDR1 is SEHNR, CDR2 FQNEAQ (reference sequence). CDR3 size: 15 residues.

This clone turned up a few times. The gene calls are TRBV10-1 and TRBJ1-1; D is ambiguous. Germline CDR1 and CDR2: WNHNN and SYGVQD (reference sequence). The CDR3 spans 13 residues. The V end was cut by 4 bases, the J end by 0 bases, with 6 bases between. The CDR3 spells CASSAGVNTEAFF. For the CDR3, the DNA is TGCGCCAGCAGTGCCGGGGTGAACACTGAAGCTTTCTTT.

The chain combines TRBV5-4 with TRBJ2-1; 7 nucleotides agree with TRBD1. This CDR3 comprises 16 residues. Germline values: CDR1 SGHNT, CDR2 YYREEE (reference sequence). Trimming cost V 4 bases and J 6 bases; bases outside gene matches: 13. CDR3 sequence (DNA): TGTGCCAGCAGCCCCCAGTCAGGGGGAGAAGGCAATGAGCAGTTCTTC. Translated: CASSPQSGGEGNEQFF.

The chain is built from TRBV6-1 and TRBJ2-3; 13 bases line up with TRBD2. This CDR3 is built from 14 residues. Germline V gene data show CDR1 as MNHNS and CDR2 as SASEGT. Trimming cost V 6 bases and J 4 bases; bases outside gene matches: 1. Written as DNA, the CDR3 is TGTGCCAGCAGCGGGACTAGCGGGGCAGATACGCAGTATTTT. As protein: CASSGTSGADTQYF.